The source of this T cell receptor beta chain is a study of response to subunit inactivated influenza vaccine. Study-wide points: T cells newly recruited by each seasonal influenza vaccination are few, the authors suggested.

TCRdb called the RT-PCR reads again in MiXCR, with one record for every CDR3 protein. The repertoire includes approximately 300,000 distinct CDR3 sequences, 22% of them detected once, and 10% sits in the top ten. Worth noting for this clonotype: Its specificity is not known.

In germline, CDR1 is SGDLS, CDR2 YYNGEE. The junction had 8 bases not matched to a gene; V was cut back by 4 bases and J by 4 bases. The CDR3 totals 16 residues. V is TRBV9 and J is TRBJ1-2; 12 bases map to TRBD1. The origin of this receptor is a man aged 50-75 years who received an inactivated influenza vaccine. This specimen consisted of PBMCs from blood, obtained about 19 months after vaccination. CDR3 region: CASSPGQGARPYGYTF. The DNA of the CDR3 is TGTGCCAGCAGCCCGGGACAGGGGGCGCGCCCCTATGGCTACACCTTC.